This T cell receptor (beta chain) was sequenced in a study of PD-1 blockade in classical Hodgkin lymphoma (dated by TCRdb to 2018 to 2021). Describing the broader study: Nivolumab dosing was 3 mg/kg intravenously every 2 weeks, continuing until either disease progression or unacceptable toxicity. The study used TCR beta sequencing and CyTOF to define a peripheral blood immune signature of response to PD-1 blockade in classical Hodgkin lymphoma. General findings and caveats noted by the study authors: Baseline TCR diversity was reported to be lower in newly diagnosed patients than in healthy donors, and even lower in relapsed/refractory patients. Diversity was lower in patients who began nivolumab less than 1 year after ASCT, so these patients were left out of later analyses to avoid confounding by immune reconstitution. Only a single clinical trial cohort was studied, and what caused the repertoire differences, possibly disease activity or prior therapy, remained undefined. A significant rise by C4D1 was seen in CD4+ but not CD8+ TCR diversity (p=0.0027 vs p=0.16), with the rise being most apparent in complete responders (p=0.02). Among trial patients, those achieving complete response had baseline diversity similar to that of newly diagnosed patients, while diversity was significantly lower in partial responders and progressors.

The time point label, read with the paper, signifies: cycle 2 day 1 (C2D1) of nivolumab. Relapse after autologous stem cell transplantation had occurred in all trial patients, and cohorts A, B and C were distinguished by prior brentuximab vedotin exposure. The trial cohort comprised 60 or so patients with relapsed/refractory classical Hodgkin lymphoma whose best overall responses were complete response, partial response or progressive disease. In the multi-cohort phase II CheckMate 205 trial, trial patients received single-agent nivolumab. Best overall response was determined by an independent review committee according to the 2007 International Working Group response criteria. Trial PBMCs were obtained immediately prior to nivolumab initiation (C1D1) and on therapy at cycle 2 day 1 and cycle 4 day 1. Peripheral blood was collected in 8 mL Vacutainer Cell Preparation Tubes, from which PBMCs were isolated by centrifugation and then cryopreserved.

Genomic DNA was isolated using the Qiagen DNeasy kit from unsorted PBMCs as well as from negatively selected CD4+ and CD8+ fractions. Amplification of TCR beta CDR3 regions was done by immunoSEQ multiplex PCR with primers that anneal to V and J segments. A synthetic immune receptor repertoire was used to minimize amplification bias, and remaining bias was computationally removed after sequencing. Regarding the original processing steps: Repertoire diversity was quantified as the Shannon entropy index using custom Python scripts. The unsorted, CD4+ and CD8+ repertoires were each analyzed separately, with the exception of combined analyses, where CD4+ and CD8+ sequences were merged in silico. A clone counted as expanded when the clone's frequency after treatment rose at least 2-fold relative to C1D1, and clones undetected at baseline were given a pseudocount of 0.5. Singleton clones were defined as clones with 0 or 1 copy at C1D1, and non-singleton clones were defined as clones with 2 or more copies. Clones expanded in unsorted samples were assigned a CD4+, CD8+ or unknown annotation through matching of protein sequences in sorted samples from the same patient. Wilcoxon tests on paired samples were used to test changes in diversity from C1D1 to C4D1. Here the immuneACCESS table is served through TCRdb, limited to in-frame sequences with V and J called. Missing clones are a known gap in these copies; in checked studies unresolved V genes cover under half, and the rest lacks a known reason. That table supplies the V and J calls and clone size; D and trimming were determined from the DNA. In this sample the table shows over 25,000 clones, roughly 86% of which occur a single time. Together, the top ten hold roughly 12% of the sample.

Note on this clone: There is no known antigen for this receptor. Base qualities are not recorded, but no much larger clone differs from it by a single base.

Including cysteine and phenylalanine, the CDR3 has 15 amino acids. Only CDR3 DNA remains: 45 bases, in frame from the first base. From V the trimming removes 0 bases and from J it removes 8 bases, while the gene matches leave 7 bases of the junction unaccounted for. The germline V gene sets CDR1 to LGHNA and CDR2 to YSLEER. The receptor was isolated from a human donor with classical Hodgkin lymphoma. The sequences come from peripheral blood mononuclear cells (PBMCs), collected before the second cycle of nivolumab. The rearranged segments are TRBV4-3 and TRBJ2-1; TRBD1 agrees with 7 junctional bases. The nucleotide sequence is TGCGCCAGCAGCCAAGATGGGGACAGCATAGATGAGCAGTTCTTC. Its translation reads: CASSQDGDSIDEQFF.